Below, one T cell receptor beta chain is given with its context. One entry per CDR3 protein results from TCRdb running MiXCR on the 5' RACE reads. The sample consists of 90,000 or so distinct CDR3 sequences, roughly 10% of them appearing once. Time point denoted: sample taken at primary tumor resection. Whole RNA came from tumor, nontumor lung or frozen PBMC and was sequenced without being sorted. The source of the sample is a study of spatial heterogeneity in lung cancer. At the level of the study: Compared with alpha-chain sequences, beta-chain sequences were consistently detected in greater numbers.

In germline, CDR1 is SGHDT, CDR2 YYEEEE. V gave up 5 bases and J gave up 4 bases, with 7 bases separating them. CDR3 length equals 11 residues. The sequence was obtained from a male donor with early-stage non-small cell lung cancer. The chain links TRBV5-6 to TRBJ2-7, with a weak D call TRBD2 (5 bases). This specimen consisted of PBMCs, obtained at surgery. In nucleotides, the CDR3 is TGTGCCAGCAGTCGGAGGTACGAGCAGTACTTC. This codes for CASSRRYEQYF.